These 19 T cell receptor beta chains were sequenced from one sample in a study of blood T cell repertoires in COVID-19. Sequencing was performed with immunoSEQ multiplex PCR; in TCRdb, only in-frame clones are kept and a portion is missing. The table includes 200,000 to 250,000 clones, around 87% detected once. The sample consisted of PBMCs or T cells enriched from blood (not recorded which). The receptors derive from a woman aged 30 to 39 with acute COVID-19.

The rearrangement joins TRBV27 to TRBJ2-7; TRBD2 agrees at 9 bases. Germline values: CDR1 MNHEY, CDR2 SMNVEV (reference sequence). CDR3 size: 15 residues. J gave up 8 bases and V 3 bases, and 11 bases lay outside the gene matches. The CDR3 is CASSFEAGGPYKQYF. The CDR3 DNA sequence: TGTGCCAGCAGTTTCGAGGCGGGAGGGCCGTACAAGCAGTACTTC.

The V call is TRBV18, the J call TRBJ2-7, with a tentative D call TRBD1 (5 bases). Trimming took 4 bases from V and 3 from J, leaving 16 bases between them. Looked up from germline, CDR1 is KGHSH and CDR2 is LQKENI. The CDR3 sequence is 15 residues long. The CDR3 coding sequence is TGTGCCAGCTCACAATCTCTTATTGACAGCTACGAGCAGTACTTC. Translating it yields CASSQSLIDSYEQYF.

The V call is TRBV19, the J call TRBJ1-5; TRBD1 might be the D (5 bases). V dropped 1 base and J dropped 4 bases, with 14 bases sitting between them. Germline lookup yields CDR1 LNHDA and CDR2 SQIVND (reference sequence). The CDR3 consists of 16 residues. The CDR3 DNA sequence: TGTGCCAGTAGTATAGTGGGGGGGAGAGAAAATCAGCCCCAGCATTTT. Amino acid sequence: CASSIVGGRENQPQHF.

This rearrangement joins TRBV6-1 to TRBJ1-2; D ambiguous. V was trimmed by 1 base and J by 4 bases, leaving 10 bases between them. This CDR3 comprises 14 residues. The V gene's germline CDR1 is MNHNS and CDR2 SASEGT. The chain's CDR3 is CASSEGMRVYGYTF. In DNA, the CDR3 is TGTGCCAGCAGTGAAGGTATGCGGGTCTATGGCTACACCTTC.

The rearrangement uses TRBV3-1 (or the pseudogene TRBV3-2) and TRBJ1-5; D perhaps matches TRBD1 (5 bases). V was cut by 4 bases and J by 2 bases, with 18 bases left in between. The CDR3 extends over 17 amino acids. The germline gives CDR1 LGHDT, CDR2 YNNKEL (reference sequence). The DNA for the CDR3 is TGTGCCAGCAGCCTCGGGCCTCCGACAGTTGGCAATCAGCCCCAGCATTTT. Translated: CASSLGPPTVGNQPQHF.

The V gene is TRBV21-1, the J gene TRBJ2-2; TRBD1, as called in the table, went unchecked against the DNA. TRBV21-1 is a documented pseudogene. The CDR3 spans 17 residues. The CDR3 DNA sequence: TGTGCCAGCAGCAAAAACCGCCGGACAGGGGACGCGGGGGAGCTGTTTTTT. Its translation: CASSKNRRTGDAGELFF.

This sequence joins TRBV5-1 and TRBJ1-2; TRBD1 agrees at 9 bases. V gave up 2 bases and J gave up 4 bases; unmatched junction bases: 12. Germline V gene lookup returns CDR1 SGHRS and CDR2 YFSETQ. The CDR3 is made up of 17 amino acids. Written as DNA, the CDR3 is TGCGCCAGCAGCTTATTCTACCGGGACAGGGAGGGCTATGGCTACACCTTC. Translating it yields CASSLFYRDREGYGYTF.

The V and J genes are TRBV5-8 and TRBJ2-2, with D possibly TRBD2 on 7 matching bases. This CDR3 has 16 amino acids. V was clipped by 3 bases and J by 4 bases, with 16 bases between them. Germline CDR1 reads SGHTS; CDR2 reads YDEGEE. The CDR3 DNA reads TGTGCCAGCAGCTCCGATAGGGGGGGTCCCACCGGGGAGCTGTTTTTT. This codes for CASSSDRGGPTGELFF.

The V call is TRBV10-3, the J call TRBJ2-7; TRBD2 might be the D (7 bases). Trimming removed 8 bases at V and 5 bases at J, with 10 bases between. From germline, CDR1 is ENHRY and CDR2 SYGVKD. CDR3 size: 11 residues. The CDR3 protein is CAIGGADEQYF. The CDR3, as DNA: TGTGCCATCGGGGGGGCGGACGAGCAGTACTTC.

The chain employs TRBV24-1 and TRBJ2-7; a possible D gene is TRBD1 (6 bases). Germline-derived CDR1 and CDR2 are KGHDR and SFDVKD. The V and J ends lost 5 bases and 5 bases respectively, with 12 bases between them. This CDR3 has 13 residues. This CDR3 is CATSGGQINEQYF. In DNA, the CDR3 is TGTGCCACCAGTGGTGGACAGATAAACGAGCAGTACTTC.

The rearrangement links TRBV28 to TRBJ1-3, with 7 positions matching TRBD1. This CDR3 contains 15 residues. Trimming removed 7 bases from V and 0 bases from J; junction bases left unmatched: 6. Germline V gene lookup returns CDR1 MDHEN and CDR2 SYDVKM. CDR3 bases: TGTGCCAGCACTATCAAGGGGGCCTCTGGAAACACCATATATTTT. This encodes CASTIKGASGNTIYF.

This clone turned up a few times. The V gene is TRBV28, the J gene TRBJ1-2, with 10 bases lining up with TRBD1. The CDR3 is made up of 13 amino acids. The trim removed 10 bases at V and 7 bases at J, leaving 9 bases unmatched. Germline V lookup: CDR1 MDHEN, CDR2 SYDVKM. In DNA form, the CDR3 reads TGTGCCATCGTCCCCGGGACAGGGGTTGGCTACACCTTC. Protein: CAIVPGTGVGYTF.

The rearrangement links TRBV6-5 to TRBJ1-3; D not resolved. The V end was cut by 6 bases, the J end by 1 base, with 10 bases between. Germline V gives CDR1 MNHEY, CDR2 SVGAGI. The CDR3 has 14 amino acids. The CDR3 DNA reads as TGTGCCAGCAGCTCCGGCGGGTCTGGAAACACCATATATTTT. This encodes CASSSGGSGNTIYF.

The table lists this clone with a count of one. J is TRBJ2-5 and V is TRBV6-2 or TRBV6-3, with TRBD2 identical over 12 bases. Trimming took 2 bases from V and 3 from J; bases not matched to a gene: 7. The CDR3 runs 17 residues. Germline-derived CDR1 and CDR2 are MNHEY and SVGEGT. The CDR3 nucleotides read TGTGCCAGCAGTTACGCTAGCGGGAGGGTCGGCGAAGAGACCCAGTACTTC. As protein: CASSYASGRVGEETQYF.

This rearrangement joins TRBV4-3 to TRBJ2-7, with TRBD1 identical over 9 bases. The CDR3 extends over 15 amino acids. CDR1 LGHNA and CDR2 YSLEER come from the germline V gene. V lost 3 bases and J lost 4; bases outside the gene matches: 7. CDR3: CASSQETGGEYEQYF. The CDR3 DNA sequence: TGCGCCAGCAGCCAGGAGACAGGGGGTGAGTACGAGCAGTACTTC.

CDR3: CASSLVSSEQFF. The CDR3, as DNA: TGTGCCAGCAGCTTGGTCTCTAGCGAGCAGTTCTTC. The chain combines TRBV5-8 with TRBJ2-1; tentative D call: TRBD2 (5 bases). The germline V gene encodes CDR1 SGHTS and CDR2 YDEGEE. This CDR3 spans 12 amino acids. The V and J ends lost 0 bases and 10 bases respectively, with 8 bases between them.

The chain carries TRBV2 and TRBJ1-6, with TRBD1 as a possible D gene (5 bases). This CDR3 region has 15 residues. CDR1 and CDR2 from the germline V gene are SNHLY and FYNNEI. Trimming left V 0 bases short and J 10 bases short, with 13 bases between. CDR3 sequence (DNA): TGTGCCAGCAGTGAAGCGCTTCAGGGCCGATCACCCCTCCACTTT. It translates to CASSEALQGRSPLHF.

The CDR3 region has the DNA TGTGCCAGCAGCTTTCAGACCTACGAGCAGTACTTC. Translation: CASSFQTYEQYF. The J gene is TRBJ2-7, the V gene TRBV5-6; D is undetermined. CDR3 size: 12 residues. Looked up from germline, CDR1 is SGHDT and CDR2 is YYEEEE. Trimming shortened V by 2 bases and J by 2 bases, and 5 bases separated the two germline ends.

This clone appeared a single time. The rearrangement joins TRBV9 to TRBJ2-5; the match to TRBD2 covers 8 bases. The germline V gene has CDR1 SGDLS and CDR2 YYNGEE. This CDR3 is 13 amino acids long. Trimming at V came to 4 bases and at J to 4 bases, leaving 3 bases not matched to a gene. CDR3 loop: CASSPGGRETQYF. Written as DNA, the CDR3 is TGTGCCAGCAGCCCGGGAGGGAGAGAGACCCAGTACTTC.